This T cell receptor (beta chain) was captured in a study of regulatory T cells in long-lasting Graves disease. Building of the TCR beta libraries involved iRepertoire HTBI primers and Arm-PCR of CDR3 regions. TCRdb called the multiplex PCR reads again in MiXCR, with one record for every CDR3 protein. The sample lists about 470,000 distinct CDR3 sequences, about 15% occurring once. CDR3 length: 14 amino acids. Trimming removed 6 bases from V and 7 bases from J; junction bases left unmatched: 7. The sample's time point: newly diagnosed GD, antithyroid drugs for less than 3 months. PBMCs were the source of the RNA used for TCR sequencing. This clonotype was detected ten times or more. The sample was also linked to a second study, of T cells in Graves' hyperthyroidism and ophthalmopathy.

The rearrangement uses TRBV12-3 or TRBV12-4 and TRBJ1-5; 9 positions match TRBD1. Sequenced here: peripheral blood mononuclear cells (PBMCs), sampled at new diagnosis, from a patient treated with antithyroid drugs. This sequence originates from a woman aged 25-40 years with Graves disease. The CDR3 DNA sequence: TGTGCCAGCAGCACCGGGACAGGGAACCAGCCCCAGCATTTT. Protein: CASSTGTGNQPQHF.